This T cell receptor beta chain came from a study of identical twins. A remark on this clonotype: What it binds is not known.

Only healthy Caucasians were included as donors. General study points: For cord blood, abundant beta clonotypes had fewer insertions, unlike memory repertoires, which showed none.

Germline V lookup: CDR1 LGHNA, CDR2 YSLEER. This CDR3 has 15 amino acids. The V end was cut by 0 bases, the J end by 5 bases, with 10 bases between. MiXCR, applied by TCRdb to the 5' RACE reads, yields one record per CDR3 protein. The table includes 350,000 to 500,000 distinct CDR3 sequences, around a sixth detected once. This chain links TRBV4-3 with TRBJ2-2, with D unresolved. What was sequenced was naive T cells sorted from blood. This sequence was found in a man aged 50 or older in good health. As DNA, the CDR3 is TGCGCCAGCAGCCAAGATTCCTCCGGGACCGGGGAGCTGTTTTTT. This encodes CASSQDSSGTGELFF.